Shown below are 28 T cell receptor beta chains from a single sample sequenced in a study of T-cell memory formation after mild COVID-19. TCRdb independently ran MiXCR on the 5' RACE reads; one entry per CDR3 protein. Of around 370,000 distinct CDR3 sequences detected, around 21% appear once; the ten largest clones hold under 15%. Sequences were obtained from PBMCs or a T cell subset sorted from them (not recorded which). Receptors were obtained from an adult woman who had mild COVID-19 (a few samples of this study predate the infection). Cell type and time point are not known.

The sample holds a few counts of this clonotype. V and J are TRBV5-6 and TRBJ2-4, with D possibly being TRBD1 or TRBD2 (5 bases each). This CDR3 contains 15 residues. Trimming removed 1 base from V and 0 bases from J, with 8 bases in between. The germline CDR1 and CDR2 sequences are SGHDT and YYEEEE. The CDR3, as DNA: TGTGCCAGCAGCTTGTGGGGGATAGCCAAAAACATTCAGTACTTC. Its translation is CASSLWGIAKNIQYF.

J is TRBJ1-2 and V is TRBV5-6; 9 bases line up with TRBD1. J lost 2 bases, V lost 2 bases, and 10 bases had no gene match. Germline loops: CDR1 SGHDT, CDR2 YYEEEE. CDR3 length: 17 amino acids. DNA for the CDR3: TGTGCCAGCAGCTTTGATGGGACAGGGCTACCAAACTATGGCTACACCTTC. Its protein is CASSFDGTGLPNYGYTF.

Written as DNA, the CDR3 is TGTGCCAGCAGCTTAGCGGCTAGCGCGACCTTCAATGAGCAGTTCTTC. Its protein is CASSLAASATFNEQFF. The chain couples TRBV7-6 to TRBJ2-1; TRBD2 is a possible D gene (6 bases). CDR3 length: 16 residues. V lost 0 bases and J 6 bases, leaving 15 bases between the germline ends. Germline loops: CDR1 SGHVS, CDR2 FNYEAQ.

This clonotype occurred many times. This chain connects TRBV7-2 to TRBJ2-4; 8 positions agree with TRBD2. Trimming at V came to 4 bases and at J to 6 bases, leaving 5 bases not matched to a gene. Germline V gene data show CDR1 as SGHTA and CDR2 as FQGNSA. This CDR3 comprises 14 residues. The CDR3 protein is CASSSLRGGNIQYF. CDR3 coding DNA: TGTGCCAGCAGCTCGCTTCGGGGGGGAAACATTCAGTACTTC.

This rearrangement joins TRBV5-6 to TRBJ1-5; TRBD1 might be the D (6 bases). Trimming cost V 3 bases and J 6 bases, with 16 bases left between them. The CDR3 has 15 amino acids. Germline CDR1 is SGHDT and CDR2 is YYEEEE. The CDR3 loop reads CASSSVGGKGQPQHF. CDR3 nucleotides: TGTGCCAGCAGCTCGGTGGGGGGCAAGGGTCAGCCCCAGCATTTT. Combining the CDR3 with reference TRBV5-6 and TRBJ1-5 gives the whole variable domain DAGVTQSPTHLIKTRGQQVTLRCSPKSGHDTVSWYQQALGQGPQFIFQYYEEEERQRGNFPDRFSGHQFPNYSSELNVNALLLGDSALYLCASSSVGGKGQPQHFGDGTRLSIL.

V gene TRBV6-2 or TRBV6-3 combines with J gene TRBJ2-3, with D tentatively TRBD1 (6 bases). V dropped 10 bases and J dropped 1 base, with 12 bases sitting between them. The germline V gene encodes CDR1 MNHEY and CDR2 SVGEGT. The CDR3 contains 13 residues. The CDR3, as DNA: TGTGCCATCCGGGACACCGGCACAGATACGCAGTATTTT. This codes for CAIRDTGTDTQYF.

In its sample, this clonotype was seen a few times. V gene TRBV29-1 combines with J gene TRBJ2-7, with TRBD1 matching 7 bases. The CDR3 spans 13 residues. V lost 6 bases and J lost 0; bases outside the gene matches: 5. Per germline, CDR1 SQVTM and CDR2 ANQGSEA. The chain's CDR3 is CSVPGQSSYEQYF. Here the CDR3 DNA reads TGCAGCGTCCCGGGACAGAGCTCCTACGAGCAGTACTTC.

In this sample, this clonotype turned up a few times. The chain employs TRBV12-3 or TRBV12-4 and TRBJ2-1, with 13 bases fitting TRBD2. This CDR3 has 14 amino acids. After removal of 6 bases from V and 6 bases from J, the junction contained 2 bases not matched to a gene. CDR3 residues: CASRRLAGGNEQFF. Here the CDR3 DNA reads TGTGCCAGCAGGCGACTAGCGGGGGGCAATGAGCAGTTCTTC.

V gene TRBV7-6 combines with J gene TRBJ2-5; 9 bases map to TRBD2. This CDR3 contains 15 residues. Germline CDR1 is SGHVS and CDR2 is FNYEAQ. The J segment lost 4 bases and the V segment lost 1 base, leaving 4 bases of the junction unmatched. The CDR3 region is CASSLGGGVRETQYF. For the CDR3, the DNA is TGTGCCAGCAGCTTAGGCGGGGGGGTTCGAGAGACCCAGTACTTC.

V gene TRBV7-2 combines with J gene TRBJ2-1; 9 bases are shared with TRBD1. After removal of 5 bases from V and 6 bases from J, the junction contained 11 bases not matched to a gene. The CDR3 is 16 residues long. CDR1 and CDR2 from the germline V gene are SGHTA and FQGNSA. The CDR3 bases are TGTGCCAGCAGCCCCAGGGACAGGGTTAGGGGCAATGAGCAGTTCTTC. Its protein is CASSPRDRVRGNEQFF.

This clonotype has just a few counts. This chain links TRBV12-3 or TRBV12-4 with TRBJ2-3; D may be TRBD2 (6 bases). The CDR3 length is 14 residues. Trimming removed 8 bases from V and 1 base from J, with 13 bases in between. The DNA for the CDR3 is TGTGCCAGCCGACGGGAGACGGGCACAGATACGCAGTATTTT. It yields the protein CASRRETGTDTQYF.

The V and J genes are TRBV4-2 and TRBJ1-6; TRBD1 matches 8 bases. The CDR3 is made up of 20 amino acids. V trimming: 0 bases; J trimming: 8 bases; junction bases outside the gene matches: 18. Germline values: CDR1 LGHNA, CDR2 YNFKEQ. CDR3 DNA sequence: TGTGCCAGCAGCCAAGAACGCGGCAGGGGGCGCGACACCTTGGATTCACCCCTCCACTTT. It yields the protein CASSQERGRGRDTLDSPLHF.

This clonotype came up a few times. This chain joins TRBV7-2 and TRBJ2-7, with TRBD2 identical over 9 bases. CDR1 SGHTA and CDR2 FQGNSA come from the germline V gene. The trim removed 2 bases at V and 3 bases at J, leaving 5 bases unmatched. CDR3 length equals 15 residues. CDR3: CASSLRTSGHYEQYF. The CDR3 DNA reads TGTGCCAGCAGCTTAAGAACTAGCGGGCACTACGAGCAGTACTTC.

The rearrangement links TRBV12-3 or TRBV12-4 to TRBJ2-5; perhaps TRBD2 as D (5 bases). The germline V and J ends were trimmed by 3 bases and 4 bases, with 9 bases remaining between them. The CDR3 has 13 residues. DNA of the CDR3: TGTGCCAGCAGTTTTCGGGGTGGAGAGACCCAGTACTTC. Its translation is CASSFRGGETQYF.

The chain combines TRBV6-6 with TRBJ2-1; no clear D. Germline V CDR1 and CDR2: MNHNY, SVGAGI (reference sequence). V was cut by 0 bases and J by 5 bases, with 8 bases left in between. The CDR3 sequence is 14 residues long. The CDR3 nucleotides are TGTGCCAGCAGTTACTCCTACAGCAACAATGAGCAGTTCTTC. This encodes CASSYSYSNNEQFF.

The rearrangement uses TRBV6-5 and TRBJ1-5, with D hard to call. The CDR3 is made up of 11 amino acids. V dropped 6 bases and J dropped 7 bases, with 7 bases sitting between them. Germline-derived CDR1 and CDR2 are MNHEY and SVGAGI. The CDR3 sequence: CASRSKQPQHF. CDR3 DNA sequence: TGTGCCAGCAGGTCGAAACAGCCCCAGCATTTT.

In DNA, the CDR3 is TGTGCCAGCAGTTACTTGATTCAGAGGGGCTCTAGCTATGGCTACACCTTC. The encoded protein is CASSYLIQRGSSYGYTF. V and J are TRBV6-6 and TRBJ1-2, with D tentatively TRBD1 (5 bases). CDR1 and CDR2 from the germline V gene are MNHNY and SVGAGI (reference sequence). V was cut by 1 base and J by 4 bases, with 19 bases left in between. This CDR3 region has 17 residues.

DNA of the CDR3: TGCGCCAGCAGCCAATTGCCGGGACAGGCTAAGGGTGAGCAGTTCTTC. It is translated as CASSQLPGQAKGEQFF. The chain recombines TRBV4-1 with TRBJ2-1, with 8 bases fitting TRBD1. The germline CDR1 and CDR2 sequences are MGHRA and YSYEKL. Trimming took 2 bases from V and 9 from J; bases not matched to a gene: 12. CDR3 size: 16 residues.

This clonotype was observed a handful of times. The V gene is TRBV7-9, the J gene TRBJ1-3; no firm D call. The CDR3 is 12 residues long. Germline V gene sequence: CDR1 SEHNR, CDR2 FQNEAQ (reference sequence). V lost 6 bases, J lost 2 bases, and 5 bases lay in between. CDR3 coding DNA: TGTGCCAGCAGTGATACTGGAAACACCATATATTTT. Amino acid sequence: CASSDTGNTIYF.

This clonotype turned up a few times. The gene calls are TRBV6-2 or TRBV6-3 and TRBJ1-1, with TRBD1 matching over 7 bases. With 6 bases clipped from V and 3 bases from J, the junction kept 13 bases outside the gene matches. CDR1 is MNHEY, CDR2 SVGEGT, per germline. This CDR3 is 16 amino acids long. The CDR3 reads CASSRLNRGLDTEAFF. CDR3 DNA sequence: TGTGCCAGCAGCCGCCTCAACAGGGGACTGGACACTGAAGCTTTCTTT.

This clonotype was counted between two and nine times. The V call is TRBV29-1, the J call TRBJ2-2; 9 nucleotides match TRBD1. The V segment lost 6 bases and the J segment 7 bases; nucleotides outside the gene matches: 12. Germline assignment: CDR1 SQVTM and CDR2 ANQGSEA. The CDR3 is made up of 15 amino acids. The CDR3 nucleotides are TGCAGCGTCTCCCTAGGGACAGGGTTCGGCGGGGAGCTGTTTTTT. Translated, it gives CSVSLGTGFGGELFF.

This clonotype was found a few times. The chain combines TRBV18 with TRBJ2-2, with D maybe TRBD1 (6 bases). Trimming stripped 3 bases from V and 5 bases from J, with 16 bases between. The CDR3 contains 16 residues. Germline loops: CDR1 KGHSH, CDR2 LQKENI. The CDR3 sequence: CASSPGTTGRTGELFF. DNA of the CDR3: TGTGCCAGCTCACCGGGGACCACAGGGCGGACCGGGGAGCTGTTTTTT.

This clonotype was observed many times. In nucleotides, the CDR3 is TGTGCCAGCAGCTTAGGGGGGACTAACTATGGCTACACCTTC. Its translation is CASSLGGTNYGYTF. This chain uses TRBV7-9 with TRBJ1-2; perhaps TRBD1 as D (5 bases). Germline CDR1 SEHNR, CDR2 FQNEAQ (reference sequence). The CDR3 totals 14 residues. The V end lost 1 base, the J end lost 0 bases, and 6 bases lay between the germline ends. Combining the CDR3 with reference TRBV7-9 and TRBJ1-2 gives the whole variable domain DTGVSQNPRHKITKRGQNVTFRCDPISEHNRLYWYRQTLGQGPEFLTYFQNEAQLEKSRLLSDRFSAERPKGSFSTLEIQRTEQGDSAMYLCASSLGGTNYGYTFGSGTRLTVV.

This sequence joins TRBV9 and TRBJ2-2; tentatively, D is TRBD1 or TRBD2 (5 bases each). Germline CDR1 is SGDLS and CDR2 is YYNGEE. The CDR3 runs 11 residues. V lost 8 bases to trimming and J lost 7 bases, with 9 bases between them. The CDR3 nucleotides read TGTGCCAGTGAGGGGATCGGGGAGCTGTTTTTT. Translating gives CASEGIGELFF. Based on the CDR3 plus reference TRBV9 and TRBJ2-2, the full variable domain is DSGVTQTPKHLITATGQRVTLRCSPRSGDLSVYWYQQSLDQGLQFLIQYYNGEERAKGNILERFSAQQFPDLHSELNLSSLELGDSALYFCASEGIGELFFGEGSRLTVL.

V and J are TRBV5-1 and TRBJ1-2, with D possibly matching TRBD1 (5 bases). The germline CDR1 and CDR2 sequences are SGHRS and YFSETQ. The V end lost 2 bases, the J end lost 8 bases, and 10 bases lay between the germline ends. The CDR3 consists of 12 residues. The CDR3 DNA sequence: TGCGCCAGCAGCTTAACGCCAGGGGGCTACACCTTC. Translating it yields CASSLTPGGYTF.

V gene TRBV24-1 combines with J gene TRBJ1-2, with a weak D call TRBD1 (5 bases). Trimming left V 7 bases short and J 2 bases short, with 10 bases between. Germline CDR1 KGHDR, CDR2 SFDVKD. The CDR3 spans 13 residues. This CDR3 reads CATRGGDNYGYTF. CDR3 nucleotides: TGTGCCACCAGGGGAGGGGACAACTATGGCTACACCTTC.

This rearrangement joins TRBV5-1 to TRBJ1-2; D gene uncertain. Germline V gene data show CDR1 as SGHRS and CDR2 as YFSETQ. CDR3 length: 14 amino acids. The V gene lost 2 bases and the J gene lost 3 bases, with 11 bases spanning the gap. In DNA form, the CDR3 reads TGCGCCAGCAGCTTACTTTCAGTAGACTATGGCTACACCTTC. Translation gives CASSLLSVDYGYTF.

The chain carries TRBV7-3 and TRBJ2-5, with TRBD2 matching over 8 bases. This CDR3 comprises 15 residues. Germline CDR1 SGHTA, CDR2 FQGTGA. The V and J ends lost 0 bases and 5 bases, in that order; junction bases with no gene match: 5. DNA of the CDR3: TGTGCCAGCAGCTTAACCGGGACTAGTCTGGAGACCCAGTACTTC. This codes for CASSLTGTSLETQYF. The full variable domain, rest sourced from reference TRBV7-3 and TRBJ2-5, is GAGVSQTPSNKVTEKGKYVELRCDPISGHTALYWYRQSLGQGPEFLIYFQGTGAADDSGLPNDRFFAVRPEGSVSTLKIQRTERGDSAVYLCASSLTGTSLETQYFGPGTRLLVL.